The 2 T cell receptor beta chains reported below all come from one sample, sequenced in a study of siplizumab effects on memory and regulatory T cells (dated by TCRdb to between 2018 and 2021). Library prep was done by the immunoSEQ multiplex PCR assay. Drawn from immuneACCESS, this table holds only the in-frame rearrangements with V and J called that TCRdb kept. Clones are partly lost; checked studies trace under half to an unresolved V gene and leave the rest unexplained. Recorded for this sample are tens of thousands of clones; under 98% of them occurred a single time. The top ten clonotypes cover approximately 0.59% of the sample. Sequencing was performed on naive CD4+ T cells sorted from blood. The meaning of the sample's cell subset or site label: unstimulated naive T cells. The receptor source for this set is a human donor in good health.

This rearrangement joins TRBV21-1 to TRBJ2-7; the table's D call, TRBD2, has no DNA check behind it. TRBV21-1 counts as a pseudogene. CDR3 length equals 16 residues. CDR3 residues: CASSKLGLAGEYEQYF. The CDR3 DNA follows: TGTGCCAGCAGCAAATTAGGACTAGCGGGAGAGTACGAGCAGTACTTC.

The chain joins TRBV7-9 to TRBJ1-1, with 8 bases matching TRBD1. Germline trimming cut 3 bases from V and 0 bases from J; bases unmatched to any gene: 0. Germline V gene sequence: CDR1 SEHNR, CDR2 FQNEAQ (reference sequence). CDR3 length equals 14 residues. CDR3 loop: CASSLGQVNTEAFF. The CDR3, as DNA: TGTGCCAGCAGCTTGGGACAGGTGAACACTGAAGCTTTCTTT. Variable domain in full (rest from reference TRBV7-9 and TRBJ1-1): DTGVSQNPRHKITKRGQNVTFRCDPISEHNRLYWYRQTLGQGPEFLTYFQNEAQLEKSRLLSDRFSAERPKGSFSTLEIQRTEQGDSAMYLCASSLGQVNTEAFFGQGTRLTVV.